This T cell receptor (beta chain) was identified during a study of T cell repertoires and leukemia-associated antigens (dated by TCRdb to between 2018 and 2020). Looking at the study overall: Each sample yielded about 5.1 to 7 million read pairs and roughly 3.3 to 5.0 million effective reads, 15 million to 20 million effective reads overall. Using in vitro peptide stimulation of healthy T cells, the study sought to determine the antigen recognized by a TCR Vbeta21 clone earlier detected in CML patients. Study-wide findings and limitations: The antigen specificity and function of the expanded clones were not directly tested, and further investigation of both was required. Numbers of Vbeta genes (about 59), Jbeta genes (14), VDJ rearrangements and unique CDR3s did not differ significantly among the four groups.

Total RNA was extracted from the cultured T cells with TRIzol reagent. TCRbeta libraries were amplified from RNA by 5' rapid amplification of cDNA ends (5'RACE). Before sequencing, Qubit, an Agilent instrument, and quantitative PCR were used to check library concentration and integrity. Sequencing of qualified libraries was performed on Illumina HiSeq or MiSeq by a commercial service provider. On the authors' methods: MiXCR version 1.8.2 was used to identify TCR sequences in each sample. For a clone to be considered qualified, a CDR3 longer than four amino acids, an in-frame nucleotide length, and the absence of a stop codon were required. A read containing the complete CDR3 structure was counted as an effective read. RT-PCR with 24 Vbeta primers, GeneScan spectratyping, and Sanger sequencing were used to validate the expanded clones. TCRdb itself trimmed the public reads at Q25 with fastp, ran MiXCR and retained productive beta chains. Each record represents a unique CDR3 protein, reported with the most common genes and DNA among its rows. None of the V and J calls come from the authors' own analysis; TCRdb made them. Across this sample there are around 14,000 distinct CDR3 sequences, with 35% to 45% seen only once. The ten largest clones take up 9.2% of the sample.

A remark on this clonotype: The antigen this receptor binds is unknown. Base qualities are missing; no much larger clone stands one base away.

CD3+ T cells were first rested overnight at 2.5 million to 3 million cells/mL in RPMI 1640 without fetal bovine serum. Following the manufacturer's instructions, MACS immunomagnetic beads were used to pull CD3+ T cells out of the PBMCs. Reading from cysteine to phenylalanine, the CDR3 counts 14 amino acids. The only DNA kept is the CDR3, 42 bases in frame from the first base. As encoded in the germline V gene, CDR1 is ENHRY while CDR2 is SYGVKD. V has 5 bases trimmed and J has 7 bases trimmed; junction bases matching no gene number 10. The TCR sequence derives from a female donor in good health. The sequence is built from TRBV10-3 and TRBJ1-1, with 7 middle bases fitting TRBD1. Material for sequencing was CD3+ T cells sorted from blood and cultured. The CDR3 reads CAISPDRPPYEAFF. The sequence in DNA is TGTGCCATCAGTCCGGACAGGCCACCCTATGAAGCTTTCTTT.